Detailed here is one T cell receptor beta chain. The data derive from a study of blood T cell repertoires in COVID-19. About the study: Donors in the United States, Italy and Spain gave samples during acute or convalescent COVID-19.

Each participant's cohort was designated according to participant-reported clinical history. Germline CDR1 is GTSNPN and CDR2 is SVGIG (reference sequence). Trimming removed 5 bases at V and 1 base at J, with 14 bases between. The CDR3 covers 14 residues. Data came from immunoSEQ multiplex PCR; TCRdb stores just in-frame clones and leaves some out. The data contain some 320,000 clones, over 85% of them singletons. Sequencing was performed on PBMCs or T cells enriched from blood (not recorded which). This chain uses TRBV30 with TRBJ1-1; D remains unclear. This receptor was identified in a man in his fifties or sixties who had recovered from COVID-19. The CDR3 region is CAWARPRGNTEAFF. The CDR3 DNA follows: TGTGCCTGGGCTAGACCCCGAGGGAACACTGAAGCTTTCTTT.